This is a list of T cell receptor beta chains from one sample in a study of radiotherapy plus CTLA-4 blockade in lung cancer. Clones were read by immunoSEQ multiplex PCR, and TCRdb kept only the in-frame ones, dropping some. Of more than 60,000 clones in the sample, more than 70% were seen once. Material: peripheral blood, obtained from a patient treated with radiotherapy plus ipilimumab. Receptor source: a human donor with non-small cell lung cancer who had a complete response to radiotherapy plus ipilimumab. Each CDR3 is given with its conserved first and last residue. D genes are given only for firm matches. Rows may omit the clone size; those that give it use once, few, many or a size class.

CDR3: CASRPTSQETQYF
DNA: TGTGCCAGCCGACCGACAAGCCAAGAGACCCAGTACTTC
J: TRBJ2-5
D: .
size: .
V: TRBV7-9

CDR3: CASSLVLGGDYGYTF
DNA: TGTGCCAGCAGCTTAGTCCTAGGGGGCGACTATGGCTACACCTTC
J: TRBJ1-2
D: TRBD1
size: .
V: TRBV7-6

CDR3: CASSKDFTGELFF
DNA: TGTGCCAGCAGTAAGGACTTCACCGGGGAGCTGTTTTTT
J: TRBJ2-2
D: .
size: .
V: TRBV6-6

CDR3: CASSFGPADNEQFF
DNA: TGTGCCAGCAGCTTTGGCCCCGCGGACAATGAGCAGTTCTTC
J: TRBJ2-1
D: .
size: .
V: TRBV7-3

CDR3: CASSLSSSLQETQYF
DNA: TGTGCTAGCAGCTTATCATCTAGCCTCCAAGAGACCCAGTACTTC
J: TRBJ2-5
D: .
size: .
V: TRBV7-7

CDR3: CASSEQGGPLNEQFF
DNA: TGTGCCAGCAGTGAGCAGGGTGGCCCCCTCAATGAGCAGTTCTTC
J: TRBJ2-1
D: .
size: .
V: TRBV6-1

CDR3: CASSRRTGTGELFF
DNA: TGCGCCAGCAGCCGCCGGACAGGGACCGGGGAGCTGTTTTTT
J: TRBJ2-2
D: TRBD1
size: .
V: TRBV4-3

CDR3: CASSRSATLQETQYF
DNA: TGCGCCAGCAGCCGAAGCGCTACCCTACAAGAGACCCAGTACTTC
J: TRBJ2-5
D: .
size: .
V: TRBV5-1

CDR3: CASSQPGGADTQYF
DNA: TGTGCCAGCAGCCAACCCGGGGGAGCAGATACGCAGTATTTT
J: TRBJ2-3
D: .
size: medium-sized
V: TRBV16

CDR3: CASSTMTGLGEKLFF
DNA: TGTGCCAGCAGCACGATGACAGGGCTAGGTGAAAAACTGTTTTTT
J: TRBJ1-4
D: TRBD1
size: .
V: TRBV7-2

CDR3: CASSQAWGVSGSPLHF
DNA: TGCGCCAGCAGCCAAGCGTGGGGGGTGAGCGGCTCACCCCTCCACTTT
J: TRBJ1-6
D: .
size: .
V: TRBV4-3

CDR3: CASSQPGGRSYEQYF
DNA: TGCGCCAGCAGCCAACCGGGGGGGAGGTCCTACGAGCAGTACTTC
J: TRBJ2-7
D: TRBD2
size: .
V: TRBV4-1

CDR3: CASSIEGAVNEKLFF
DNA: TGTGCCAGCAGCATCGAGGGGGCGGTGAATGAAAAACTGTTTTTT
J: TRBJ1-4
D: TRBD1
size: .
V: TRBV5-5

CDR3: CASSQVQDRATF
DNA: TGCGCCAGCAGCCAAGTCCAAGACAGGGCCACTTTC
J: TRBJ1-2
D: TRBD1
size: medium-sized
V: TRBV4-1

CDR3: CAISVGGREDTQYF
DNA: TGTGCCATCAGTGTGGGAGGGAGGGAGGATACGCAGTATTTT
J: TRBJ2-3
D: TRBD2
size: .
V: TRBV10-3

CDR3: CASSLVTSGGSYNEQFF
DNA: TGTGCCAGCAGCTTAGTTACTAGCGGGGGGTCCTACAATGAGCAGTTCTTC
J: TRBJ2-1
D: TRBD2
size: .
V: TRBV7-8

CDR3: CASSFRPLGLAGAVTGELFF
DNA: TGTGCCAGCAGCTTCCGACCTTTGGGACTAGCGGGGGCCGTCACCGGGGAGCTGTTTTTT
J: TRBJ2-2
D: TRBD2
size: .
V: TRBV9

CDR3: CASSPRTALNTEAFF
DNA: TGTGCCAGCTCACCACGGACAGCCCTTAACACTGAAGCTTTCTTT
J: TRBJ1-1
D: .
size: .
V: TRBV18

CDR3: CASSPGGPTKNIQYF
DNA: TGTGCCAGCAGCCCCGGGGGGCCGACCAAAAACATTCAGTACTTC
J: TRBJ2-4
D: .
size: .
V: TRBV7-2

CDR3: CASSAPGQGTSEQYF
DNA: TGCGCCAGCAGCGCCCCGGGACAGGGGACCAGCGAGCAGTACTTC
J: TRBJ2-7
D: TRBD1
size: few
V: TRBV5-1

CDR3: CASSQLGLAGLSPGRTDTQYF
DNA: TGCGCCAGCAGCCAATTAGGACTAGCGGGGTTGAGCCCTGGCCGCACAGATACGCAGTATTTT
J: TRBJ2-3
D: TRBD2
size: .
V: TRBV4-3

CDR3: CASSLVLAGSGTDTQYF
DNA: TGTGCCAGCAGCTTAGTGCTAGCGGGGTCCGGCACAGATACGCAGTATTTT
J: TRBJ2-3
D: TRBD2
size: .
V: TRBV11-2

CDR3: CASRTGGSGEKLFF
DNA: TGTGCCAGTAGAACAGGGGGATCTGGTGAAAAACTGTTTTTT
J: TRBJ1-4
D: TRBD1
size: few
V: TRBV19

CDR3: CASSLAGDRDEQYF
DNA: TGTGCCAGCAGCTTAGCGGGTGACAGGGACGAGCAGTACTTC
J: TRBJ2-7
D: TRBD1
size: .
V: TRBV7-9

CDR3: CASRGLAVKSSYNEQFF
DNA: TGCGCCAGCAGGGGACTAGCGGTAAAGAGCTCCTACAATGAGCAGTTCTTC
J: TRBJ2-1
D: TRBD2
size: once
V: TRBV5-1

CDR3: CASRMTGGSYEQYF
DNA: TGTGCCAGCAGGATGACAGGGGGAAGCTACGAGCAGTACTTC
J: TRBJ2-7
D: TRBD1
size: few
V: TRBV6-6

CDR3: CASSTDRGYAEAFF
DNA: TGTGCCAGTAGTACGGACAGGGGGTATGCTGAAGCTTTCTTT
J: TRBJ1-1
D: TRBD1
size: .
V: TRBV19

CDR3: CASRPKPGQGISDGYTF
DNA: TGTGCCAGCAGACCAAAGCCGGGACAGGGGATATCGGATGGCTACACCTTC
J: TRBJ1-2
D: TRBD1
size: .
V: TRBV27

CDR3: CASSRRLAGNTGELFF
DNA: TGCGCCAGCAGCAGGAGACTAGCGGGGAACACCGGGGAGCTGTTTTTT
J: TRBJ2-2
D: TRBD2
size: once
V: TRBV5-1

CDR3: CATSRDVAGGQGEQFF
DNA: TGTGCCACCAGCAGAGATGTAGCGGGGGGTCAAGGAGAGCAGTTCTTC
J: TRBJ2-1
D: TRBD2
size: .
V: TRBV15

CDR3: CASRRGTGGYGELFF
DNA: TGTGCCAGCAGGCGCGGGACAGGGGGTTATGGGGAGCTGTTTTTT
J: TRBJ2-2
D: TRBD1
size: .
V: TRBV2

CDR3: CASSLQTGLNTGELFF
DNA: TGCGCCAGCAGCTTGCAAACAGGATTGAACACCGGGGAGCTGTTTTTT
J: TRBJ2-2
D: .
size: .
V: TRBV5-1

CDR3: CASSQGNGNEQFF
DNA: TGTGCCAGCAGTCAGGGGAACGGGAATGAGCAGTTCTTC
J: TRBJ2-1
D: .
size: .
V: TRBV27

CDR3: CASSRRDGLYRGDTQYF
DNA: TGTGCCAGCTCTCGACGAGACGGGCTCTACCGGGGGGATACGCAGTATTTT
J: TRBJ2-3
D: .
size: .
V: TRBV18

CDR3: CASSVEGRQGTLPYSNQPQHF
DNA: TGTGCCAGCAGCGTAGAGGGTCGACAGGGAACCCTACCCTATAGCAATCAGCCCCAGCATTTT
J: TRBJ1-5
D: TRBD1
size: .
V: TRBV9

CDR3: CASSRDRGNTQYF
DNA: TGTGCCAGCAGCCGGGACAGGGGAAATACGCAGTATTTT
J: TRBJ2-3
D: TRBD1
size: .
V: TRBV11-2

CDR3: CASSGQGLYDNEQFF
DNA: TGTGCCAGCAGCGGACAGGGATTGTATGACAATGAGCAGTTCTTC
J: TRBJ2-1
D: TRBD1
size: .
V: TRBV2

CDR3: CASSLYTMNTEAFF
DNA: TGTGCCAGCAGCTTATACACAATGAACACTGAAGCTTTCTTT
J: TRBJ1-1
D: .
size: few
V: TRBV7-9

CDR3: CASFRGSGYTF
DNA: TGTGCCAGTTTCAGGGGTAGTGGCTACACCTTC
J: TRBJ1-2
D: .
size: .
V: TRBV6-1

CDR3: CASRYSGQGLYEQYF
DNA: TGTGCCAGCAGGTACTCGGGACAGGGGCTCTACGAGCAGTACTTC
J: TRBJ2-7
D: TRBD1
size: .
V: TRBV28

CDR3: CASSERELLVEAQHF
DNA: TGTGCCAGCAGTGAACGTGAGCTACTGGTTGAGGCCCAGCATTTT
J: TRBJ1-5
D: .
size: few
V: TRBV6-1

CDR3: CASSIVPPYLTFF
DNA: TGTGCCAGTAGTATCGTCCCTCCCTATTTGACTTTCTTT
J: TRBJ1-1
D: .
size: .
V: TRBV19

CDR3: CASSPGQGSTDTQYF
DNA: TGTGCCAGCAGCCCCGGACAGGGAAGCACAGATACGCAGTATTTT
J: TRBJ2-3
D: TRBD1
size: few
V: TRBV7-9

CDR3: CSVGQGVWNYEQYF
DNA: TGCAGCGTTGGACAGGGGGTTTGGAACTACGAGCAGTACTTC
J: TRBJ2-7
D: TRBD1
size: .
V: TRBV29-1

CDR3: CASSFRGTGANVLTF
DNA: TGTGCCAGCAGTTTCCGGGGGACTGGGGCCAACGTCCTGACTTTC
J: TRBJ2-6
D: .
size: few
V: TRBV28

CDR3: CASSVTEYNEQFF
DNA: TGTGCCAGTAGTGTAACAGAGTACAATGAGCAGTTCTTC
J: TRBJ2-1
D: .
size: .
V: TRBV19

CDR3: CASSASGTGVGGTQYF
DNA: TGTGCCAGTAGTGCCTCCGGGACAGGGGTGGGTGGTACGCAGTATTTT
J: TRBJ2-3
D: TRBD1
size: .
V: TRBV19

CDR3: CASSLQGPGYEQYF
DNA: TGTGCCAGCAGCCTACAGGGACCGGGCTACGAGCAGTACTTC
J: TRBJ2-7
D: .
size: .
V: TRBV2

CDR3: CASSPDRGLKTQYF
DNA: TGTGCCAGCAGCCCCGACAGGGGATTGAAGACCCAGTACTTC
J: TRBJ2-5
D: TRBD1
size: .
V: TRBV13

CDR3: CASSEMETDGYTF
DNA: TGTGCCAGCAGTGAAATGGAAACAGATGGCTACACCTTC
J: TRBJ1-2
D: .
size: once
V: TRBV2

CDR3: CASSPQTGVHEQYF
DNA: TGTGCCAGCAGCCCACAAACAGGGGTCCACGAGCAGTACTTC
J: TRBJ2-7
D: TRBD1
size: .
V: TRBV7-2

CDR3: CASSPRDRPHEQYF
DNA: TGTGCCAGCAGCCCCCGGGACAGGCCCCACGAGCAGTACTTC
J: TRBJ2-7
D: TRBD1
size: few
V: TRBV5-8

CDR3: CASSPGQDEQYF
DNA: TGTGCCAGCAGCCCAGGGCAGGACGAGCAGTACTTC
J: TRBJ2-7
D: .
size: .
V: TRBV5-6

CDR3: CASSRPGQGYTGELFF
DNA: TGTGCCAGCAGCCGACCAGGACAGGGCTACACCGGGGAGCTGTTTTTT
J: TRBJ2-2
D: TRBD1
size: .
V: TRBV28

CDR3: CAWSVRGTGRGGYTF
DNA: TGTGCCTGGAGTGTACGCGGGACAGGGAGGGGTGGCTACACCTTC
J: TRBJ1-2
D: TRBD1
size: .
V: TRBV30

CDR3: CASSLDGGAPGNTIYF
DNA: TGTGCCAGCAGCTTAGACGGGGGGGCTCCTGGAAACACCATATATTTT
J: TRBJ1-3
D: .
size: .
V: TRBV13

CDR3: CASSLDGGARTEAFF
DNA: TGTGCCAGCAGCTTAGATGGCGGGGCGAGGACTGAAGCTTTCTTT
J: TRBJ1-1
D: .
size: once
V: TRBV7-2